The 2 T cell receptor beta chains reported below all come from one sample, sequenced in a study of neurological immune-mediated disorders. In TCRdb, the 5' RACE reads were re-called with MiXCR into one record per CDR3 protein. The repertoire consists of under 60,000 distinct CDR3 sequences, with about 26% occurring once and the leading ten covering roughly 25%. Sequencing was carried out using PBMCs. The receptors derive from a woman in her 70s in good health.

This clonotype came up many times. The chain has TRBV7-2 and TRBJ2-5; 12 bases line up with TRBD2. Trimming at V came to 5 bases and at J to 3 bases, leaving 4 bases not matched to a gene. This CDR3 contains 15 residues. Germline V CDR1 and CDR2: SGHTA, FQGNSA. The DNA for the CDR3 is TGTGCCAGCAGCCTGTCTAGCGGGAGGGAAGAGACCCAGTACTTC. It encodes CASSLSSGREETQYF.

On this clonotype itself: A much larger clone lies one base from this, so it may be a read error. This sequence joins TRBV3-1 and TRBJ1-1; D gene uncertain. Germline V gives CDR1 LGHDT, CDR2 YNNKEL (reference sequence). This CDR3 is 14 amino acids long. Trimming cost V 3 bases and J 1 base, with 9 bases left between them. The CDR3: CASSQFGWNTEAFF. CDR3 bases: TGTGCCAGCAGCCAGTTTGGATGGAACACTGAAGCTTTCTTT.